This TCR beta chain was recovered during a study of T cell repertoires in cytomegalovirus infection (dated by TCRdb to the late 2010s). With respect to the entire study: The peptide stimulations were aimed at well-studied HLA-B-restricted epitopes as well as recently identified HLA-C-restricted CMV epitopes, whose presentation resists viral immunomodulation. Donor HLA type was relevant to the analysis, because carriage of CMV infection together with the matching HLA type was indicated by public TCR beta signatures.

This clonotype was counted at least ten times. Its specific antigen is unknown. Within one base of it there is no much larger clone, and no base qualities were kept. The treatment or condition label here, explained by the study, means: in vitro stimulation with specific CMV peptide epitopes to enrich CMV-specific T cells. The listed sequencing device is Illumina HiSeq 1500. Using fastp trimming at Q25 and MiXCR clonotype assembly, TCRdb reanalyzed the public sequencing data and kept in-frame beta chains. Every CDR3 protein is listed once, alongside the most common genes and DNA of its rows. The sample contains roughly 500,000 distinct CDR3 sequences, roughly a third of them found a single time. 17% of the sample goes to the ten largest clones. Overall study results and their limits: Carriers of CMV infection plus the relevant HLA type were discriminated by the cumulative frequency of public TCR beta family members in the study cohort and in an independent 352-donor cohort. The ex vivo response was dominated by HLA-C-restricted CMV-specific TCR beta clonotypes, which also provided the single most frequent clonotype in two of eight donors.

The material sequenced was cultured PBMCs, taken from culture after CMV antigen stimulation. This sequence was found in a human donor in good health (CMV status not recorded). Some clones in this sample may be carry-over from other donors' samples.

The CDR3 has the sequence CASSSELLGTSGSVTQYF. The DNA sequence is as follows: TGTGCCAGCAGCTCTGAGCTACTTGGGACTAGCGGGAGTGTGACCCAGTACTTC. The sequence joins TRBV7-2 to TRBJ2-5; TRBD2 agrees with 14 junctional bases. The germline V end is reduced by 4 bases and the J end by 7 bases; junction bases left unmatched: 14. Via the germline V gene, CDR1 is SGHTA and CDR2 FQGNSA. Including the terminal cysteine and phenylalanine, the CDR3 comprises 18 residues. Just CDR3 DNA is preserved here, 54 bases in frame from base 1.